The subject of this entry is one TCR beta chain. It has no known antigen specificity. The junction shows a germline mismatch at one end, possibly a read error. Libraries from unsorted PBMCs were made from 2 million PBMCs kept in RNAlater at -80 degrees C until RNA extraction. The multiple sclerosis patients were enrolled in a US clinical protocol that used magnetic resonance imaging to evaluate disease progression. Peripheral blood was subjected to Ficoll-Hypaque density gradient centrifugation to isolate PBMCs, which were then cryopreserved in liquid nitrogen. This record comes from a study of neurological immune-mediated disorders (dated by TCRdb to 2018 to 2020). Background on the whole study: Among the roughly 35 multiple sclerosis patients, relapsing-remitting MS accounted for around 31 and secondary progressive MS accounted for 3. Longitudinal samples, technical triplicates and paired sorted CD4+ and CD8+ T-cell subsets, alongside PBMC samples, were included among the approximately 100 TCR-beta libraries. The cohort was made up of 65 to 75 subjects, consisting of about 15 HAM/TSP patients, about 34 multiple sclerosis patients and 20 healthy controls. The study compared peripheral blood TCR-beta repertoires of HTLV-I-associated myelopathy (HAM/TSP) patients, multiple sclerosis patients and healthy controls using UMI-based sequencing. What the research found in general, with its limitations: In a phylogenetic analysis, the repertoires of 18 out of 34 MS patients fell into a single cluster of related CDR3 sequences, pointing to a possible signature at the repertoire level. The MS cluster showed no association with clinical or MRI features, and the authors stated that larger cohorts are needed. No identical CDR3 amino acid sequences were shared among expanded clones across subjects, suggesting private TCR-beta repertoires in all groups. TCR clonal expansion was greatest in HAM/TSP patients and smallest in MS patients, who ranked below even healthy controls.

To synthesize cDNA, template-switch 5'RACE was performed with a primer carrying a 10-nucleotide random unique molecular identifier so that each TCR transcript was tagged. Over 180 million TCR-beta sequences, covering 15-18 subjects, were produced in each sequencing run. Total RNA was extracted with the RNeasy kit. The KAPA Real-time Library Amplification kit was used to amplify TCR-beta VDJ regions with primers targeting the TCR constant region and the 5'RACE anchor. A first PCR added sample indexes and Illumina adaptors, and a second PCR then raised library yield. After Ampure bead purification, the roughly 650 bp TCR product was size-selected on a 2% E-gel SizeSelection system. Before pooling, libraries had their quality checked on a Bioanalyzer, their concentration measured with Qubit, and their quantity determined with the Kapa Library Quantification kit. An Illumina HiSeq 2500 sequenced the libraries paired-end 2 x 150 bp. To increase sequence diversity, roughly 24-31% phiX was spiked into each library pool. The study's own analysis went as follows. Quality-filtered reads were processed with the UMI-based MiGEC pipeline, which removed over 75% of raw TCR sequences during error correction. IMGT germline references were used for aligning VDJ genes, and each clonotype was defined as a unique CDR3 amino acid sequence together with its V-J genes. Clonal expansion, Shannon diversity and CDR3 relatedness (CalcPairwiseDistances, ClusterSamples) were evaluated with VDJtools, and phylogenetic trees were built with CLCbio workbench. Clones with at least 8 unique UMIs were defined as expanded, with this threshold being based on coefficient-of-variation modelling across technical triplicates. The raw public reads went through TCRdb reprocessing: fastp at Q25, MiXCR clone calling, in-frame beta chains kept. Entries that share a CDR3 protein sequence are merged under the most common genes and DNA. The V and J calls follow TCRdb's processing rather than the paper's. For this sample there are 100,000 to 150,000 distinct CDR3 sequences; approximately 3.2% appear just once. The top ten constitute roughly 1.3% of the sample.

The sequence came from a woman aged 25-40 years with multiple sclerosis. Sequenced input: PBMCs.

The nucleotide sequence reads TGTGCCAGCATGGGGGTTTTCGGCAATAAGACCCAGAATTTT. It is translated as CASMGVFGNKTQNF. In this chain, TRBV2 is recombined with TRBJ1-5; perhaps TRBD1 is the D gene, with 5 bases matching. The germline V gene supplies CDR1 SNHLY and CDR2 FYNNEI. Counted from cysteine to phenylalanine, this CDR3 has 14 amino acids. Of the read, only the CDR3 DNA is kept; its 42 bases are in frame from base 1. Reference TRBV2 and TRBJ1-5 proteins supply the regions before and after the CDR3; the full variable domain is: EPEVTQTPSHQVTQMGQEVILRCVPISNHLYFYWYRQILGQKVEFLVSFYNNEISEKSEIFDDQFSVERPDGSNFTLKIRSTKLEDSAMYFCASMGVFGNKTQNFGDGTRLSIL.